The 32 T cell receptor beta chains reported below all come from one sample, sequenced in a study of blood T cell repertoires in COVID-19. Method: immunoSEQ multiplex PCR; TCRdb's copy keeps in-frame clones and lacks some. Of some 96,000 clones in the sample, about 90% are singletons; the top ten hold 7% to 9.5%. Sequencing input: peripheral blood. The receptors were gathered from a man between 25 and 39 years old in a cohort sampled during active COVID-19.

This clone turned up a few times. V usage is TRBV19 and J usage is TRBJ1-5, with 7 bases matching TRBD1. Unmatched junction bases numbered 6, after V lost 5 bases and J lost 5 bases. The length of the CDR3 is 14 residues. CDR1 and CDR2 from the germline V gene are LNHDA and SQIVND (reference sequence). The DNA for the CDR3 is TGTGCCAGTAGTCCGGGACAGCGGTATCAGCCCCAGCATTTT. Amino acids: CASSPGQRYQPQHF.

The rearrangement uses TRBV27 and TRBJ1-2; D may be TRBD1 (5 bases). CDR1 is MNHEY, CDR2 SMNVEV, per germline (reference sequence). V gave up 0 bases and J gave up 5 bases, with 10 bases separating them. CDR3 size: 14 residues. This chain's CDR3 is CASSLSWTTYGYTF. CDR3 nucleotides: TGTGCCAGCAGTTTATCCTGGACAACTTATGGCTACACCTTC.

The rearrangement links TRBV5-6 to TRBJ2-2, with 7 bases matching TRBD1. Germline assignment: CDR1 SGHDT and CDR2 YYEEEE. The J segment lost 6 bases and the V segment lost 5 bases, leaving 4 bases of the junction unmatched. The CDR3 has 13 amino acids. The CDR3 DNA reads as TGTGCCAGCAGAAAACAGGGGTCCGGGGAGCTGTTTTTT. It codes for CASRKQGSGELFF.

This chain links TRBV5-1 with TRBJ1-6; tentative D call: TRBD1 (5 bases). The CDR3 covers 15 residues. Trimming cost V 1 base and J 5 bases, with 10 bases left between them. Germline values: CDR1 SGHRS, CDR2 YFSETQ. The CDR3, as DNA: TGCGCCAGCAGCTTGCAGGGAGGGGATAATTCACCCCTCCACTTT. Encoded protein: CASSLQGGDNSPLHF. The full variable domain, completed using reference TRBV5-1 and TRBJ1-6, is KAGVTQTPRYLIKTRGQQVTLSCSPISGHRSVSWYQQTPGQGLQFLFEYFSETQRNKGNFPGRFSGRQFSNSRSEMNVSTLELGDSALYLCASSLQGGDNSPLHFGNGTRLTVT.

V gene TRBV4-1 combines with J gene TRBJ1-2, with 10 bases aligning to TRBD1. Germline V CDR1 and CDR2: MGHRA, YSYEKL. J gave up 8 bases and V 4 bases, and 10 bases lay outside the gene matches. The CDR3 sequence is 15 residues long. The CDR3 nucleotides are TGCGCCAGCAGCCTCTCACCGGACAGGGGGGAGGGCTACACCTTC. Translation: CASSLSPDRGEGYTF.

The chain joins TRBV7-2 to TRBJ2-3; D unresolved. This CDR3 has 16 residues. Between the trimmed V and J ends, which lost 2 bases and 6 bases, there was a span of 18 bases. Germline-derived CDR1 and CDR2 are SGHTA and FQGNSA. The CDR3 is CASSLIRYSLSDTQYF. The CDR3 DNA follows: TGTGCCAGCAGCTTAATCCGCTACTCATTATCCGATACGCAGTATTTT.

The chain has TRBV7-2 and TRBJ2-5; 8 bases are shared with TRBD2. The CDR3 consists of 14 residues. V was pared by 2 bases and J by 3 bases, with 2 bases of the junction left unmatched. CDR1 is SGHTA and CDR2 is FQGNSA in the germline V gene. This CDR3 is CASSLSGGKETQYF. Here the CDR3 DNA reads TGTGCCAGCAGCTTAAGCGGGGGTAAAGAGACCCAGTACTTC.

The V call is TRBV5-5, the J call TRBJ1-1; D gene uncertain. The germline gives CDR1 SGHKS, CDR2 YYEKEE (reference sequence). V was cut by 0 bases and J by 1 base, with 13 bases left in between. The CDR3 sequence is 16 residues long. The CDR3 bases are TGTGCCAGCAGCTTGGAGGCCCGAGGAAGGAACACTGAAGCTTTCTTT. This codes for CASSLEARGRNTEAFF.

J is TRBJ1-2 and V is TRBV6-5; D not resolved. Trimming took off 5 bases at V and 2 bases at J, with 12 bases between the two ends. Germline loops: CDR1 MNHEY, CDR2 SVGAGI. There are 14 residues in the CDR3. CDR3 DNA: TGTGCCAGCAGTCCCGACGGCGGAAACTATGGCTACACCTTC. This gives the protein CASSPDGGNYGYTF.

The J gene is TRBJ2-7, the V gene TRBV11-2; possible D gene TRBD1, 7 bases. The CDR3 is made up of 14 amino acids. Germline V gene data show CDR1 as SGHAT and CDR2 as FQNNGV. Trimming took 2 bases from V and 9 from J, leaving 17 bases between them. The CDR3 protein is CASSLQGGSGPQYF. CDR3 nucleotides: TGTGCCAGCAGCTTACAGGGGGGTTCTGGGCCGCAGTACTTC.

The chain recombines TRBV11-2 with TRBJ2-1, with D perhaps TRBD1 (5 bases). V lost 2 bases and J 8 bases, leaving 16 bases between the germline ends. The CDR3 spans 15 residues. Looked up from germline, CDR1 is SGHAT and CDR2 is FQNNGV. The CDR3: CASSLIVGERDEQFF. CDR3 nucleotides: TGTGCCAGCAGCTTAATAGTAGGGGAACGCGATGAGCAGTTCTTC. Filled out from reference TRBV11-2 and TRBJ2-1, the complete variable domain reads EAGVAQSPRYKIIEKRQSVAFWCNPISGHATLYWYQQILGQGPKLLIQFQNNGVVDDSQLPKDRFSAERLKGVDSTLKIQPAKLEDSAVYLCASSLIVGERDEQFFGPGTRLTVL.

The genes are TRBV5-1 and TRBJ2-2, with D perhaps TRBD1 (5 bases). V was pared by 7 bases and J by 2 bases, with 12 bases between. Germline lookup yields CDR1 SGHRS and CDR2 YFSETQ. The CDR3 loop spans 14 amino acids. The CDR3 nucleotides read TGCGCCAGCCGGAAACAGGATAACACCGGGGAGCTGTTTTTT. It codes for CASRKQDNTGELFF.

The V and J genes are TRBV7-2 and TRBJ2-3; 10 positions match TRBD2. After removal of 1 base from V and 8 bases from J, the junction contained 6 bases not matched to a gene. This CDR3 has 15 residues. Germline CDR1 and CDR2: SGHTA and FQGNSA. This CDR3 is CASSLEAGGQGTQYF. The CDR3 nucleotides are TGTGCCAGCAGCTTAGAAGCGGGGGGGCAGGGTACGCAGTATTTT.

This chain uses TRBV5-4 with TRBJ2-1; TRBD2 matches 13 bases. The ends lost 4 bases at V and 7 bases at J; junction bases unmatched: 11. This CDR3 comprises 17 residues. Per germline, CDR1 SGHNT and CDR2 YYREEE (reference sequence). This CDR3 is CASSPGTSGVLDNEQFF. CDR3 DNA sequence: TGTGCCAGCAGCCCCGGGACTAGCGGGGTATTGGATAATGAGCAGTTCTTC.

This chain links TRBV19 with TRBJ2-6, with D hard to call. The CDR3 contains 16 residues. V was pared by 3 bases and J by 0 bases, with 9 bases between. The germline V gene encodes CDR1 LNHDA and CDR2 SQIVND (reference sequence). In DNA form, the CDR3 reads TGTGCCAGTAGTATTCTTTGGAGCTCTGGGGCCAACGTCCTGACTTTC. Residues: CASSILWSSGANVLTF. The variable domain in full, completed from reference TRBV19 and TRBJ2-6, reads DGGITQSPKYLFRKEGQNVTLSCEQNLNHDAMYWYRQDPGQGLRLIYYSQIVNDFQKGDIAEGYSVSREKKESFPLTVTSAQKNPTAFYLCASSILWSSGANVLTFGAGSRLTVL.

This chain joins TRBV5-5 and TRBJ2-7; possible D gene TRBD1, 6 bases. Looked up from germline, CDR1 is SGHKS and CDR2 is YYEKEE (reference sequence). The V and J ends lost 4 bases and 1 base respectively, with 15 bases between them. The CDR3 loop spans 15 amino acids. The CDR3 nucleotides are TGTGCCAGCAGCGTCCAGGGGAACCCATCCTACGAGCAGTACTTC. This gives the protein CASSVQGNPSYEQYF.

The chain couples TRBV30 to TRBJ2-3, with D uncertain. V gave up 0 bases and J gave up 2 bases, with 9 bases separating them. The CDR3 runs 14 residues. The germline gives CDR1 GTSNPN, CDR2 SVGIG (reference sequence). The CDR3 sequence is CAWSVSAVTDTQYF. CDR3 DNA: TGTGCCTGGAGTGTATCTGCGGTCACAGATACGCAGTATTTT.

The V gene is TRBV7-2, the J gene TRBJ2-7, with D tentatively TRBD2 (5 bases). Trimming shortened V by 3 bases and J by 0 bases, and 9 bases separated the two germline ends. The CDR3 extends over 14 amino acids. CDR1 SGHTA and CDR2 FQGNSA come from the germline V gene. The CDR3 nucleotides read TGTGCCAGCAGCTTTTCACGGGGCTCCTACGAGCAGTACTTC. Its translation is CASSFSRGSYEQYF.

The chain links TRBV3-1 (or the pseudogene TRBV3-2) to TRBJ2-5, with D perhaps matching TRBD2 (5 bases). The V gene's germline CDR1 is LGHDT and CDR2 YNNKEL (reference sequence). The ends were cut back, 1 base at V and 5 bases at J, with 14 bases in the middle. There are 15 residues in the CDR3. The CDR3 DNA sequence: TGTGCCAGCAGCCAAGGCGGAGGCCAGTCTGAGACCCAGTACTTC. Protein product: CASSQGGGQSETQYF.

The rearrangement links TRBV4-3 to TRBJ1-4, with 8 bases fitting TRBD1. The CDR3 consists of 16 residues. Germline V CDR1 and CDR2: LGHNA, YSLEER. V lost 0 bases, J lost 7 bases, and 7 bases stayed unmatched. The CDR3 here is CASSQDERTGSEKLFF. CDR3 bases: TGCGCCAGCAGCCAAGATGAGAGGACAGGGAGTGAAAAACTGTTTTTT.

The chain combines TRBV27 with TRBJ2-7; 7 nucleotides match TRBD1. The CDR3 has 14 amino acids. V lost 5 bases, J lost 5 bases, and 9 bases stayed unmatched. Looked up from germline, CDR1 is MNHEY and CDR2 is SMNVEV (reference sequence). The CDR3 region has the DNA TGTGCCAGCAGTCCTAGCACAGGGGTCGACGAGCAGTACTTC. It codes for CASSPSTGVDEQYF.

This sequence joins TRBV5-4 and TRBJ2-3; D remains ambiguous. Trimming pared 0 bases from V and 4 bases from J, leaving 6 bases between. Looked up from germline, CDR1 is SGHNT and CDR2 is YYREEE (reference sequence). This CDR3 contains 13 residues. CDR3: CASSLAQSDTQYF. The CDR3, as DNA: TGTGCCAGCAGCTTGGCCCAGTCAGATACGCAGTATTTT. Full variable domain (rest looked up from reference TRBV5-4 and TRBJ2-3): ETGVTQSPTHLIKTRGQQVTLRCSSQSGHNTVSWYQQALGQGPQFIFQYYREEENGRGNFPPRFSGLQFPNYSSELNVNALELDDSALYLCASSLAQSDTQYFGPGTRLTVL.

The V gene is TRBV30, the J gene TRBJ2-3; maybe TRBD2 (6 bases). V was trimmed by 8 bases and J by 0 bases, leaving 15 bases between them. In germline, CDR1 is GTSNPN, CDR2 SVGIG (reference sequence). The CDR3 covers 14 residues. CDR3 nucleotide sequence: TGTGCCCTGGGGCAGGGAGGCAGCACAGATACGCAGTATTTT. Its protein product is CALGQGGSTDTQYF.

The chain links TRBV27 to TRBJ1-2, with TRBD1 matching 8 bases. Germline assignment: CDR1 MNHEY and CDR2 SMNVEV (reference sequence). With V trimmed by 7 bases and J by 7 bases, 11 bases remained unmatched. This CDR3 comprises 14 residues. DNA of the CDR3: TGTGCCAGCAATACAGGGGGAGGCATGAGTGGCTACACCTTC. It codes for CASNTGGGMSGYTF.

This clone appeared a single time. V is TRBV6-1 and J is TRBJ1-1, with a weak D call TRBD1 (5 bases). The CDR3 is 13 amino acids. Per germline, CDR1 MNHNS and CDR2 SASEGT. Between the trimmed V and J ends, which lost 2 bases and 5 bases, there was a span of 9 bases. The CDR3 sequence is CASSELRGTEAFF. In nucleotides, the CDR3 is TGTGCCAGCAGTGAATTACGGGGGACTGAAGCTTTCTTT.

The rearrangement links TRBV2 to TRBJ1-2; D is possibly TRBD1 (6 bases). The V gene's germline CDR1 is SNHLY and CDR2 FYNNEI. V lost 7 bases and J 4 bases, leaving 13 bases between the germline ends. There are 13 residues in the CDR3. CDR3 sequence reads: CASMTSRGYGYTF. The CDR3 DNA reads TGTGCCAGCATGACTAGCAGGGGCTATGGCTACACCTTC. The whole variable domain, filled in from reference TRBV2 and TRBJ1-2, reads EPEVTQTPSHQVTQMGQEVILRCVPISNHLYFYWYRQILGQKVEFLVSFYNNEISEKSEIFDDQFSVERPDGSNFTLKIRSTKLEDSAMYFCASMTSRGYGYTFGSGTRLTVV.

This sequence joins TRBV11-2 and TRBJ2-7; TRBD2 matches 8 bases. This CDR3 contains 15 residues. With V trimmed by 5 bases and J by 4 bases, 10 bases remained unmatched. The germline CDR1 and CDR2 sequences are SGHAT and FQNNGV. CDR3 amino acids: CASSPGTSKGYEQYF. The CDR3 DNA reads TGTGCCAGCAGCCCCGGGACTAGTAAGGGGTACGAGCAGTACTTC. The full variable domain, completed using reference TRBV11-2 and TRBJ2-7, is EAGVAQSPRYKIIEKRQSVAFWCNPISGHATLYWYQQILGQGPKLLIQFQNNGVVDDSQLPKDRFSAERLKGVDSTLKIQPAKLEDSAVYLCASSPGTSKGYEQYFGPGTRLTVT.

The gene calls are TRBV5-6 and TRBJ2-1, with D tentatively TRBD2 (5 bases). V was shortened by 1 base and J by 10 bases, with 9 bases between the two germline ends. The CDR3 totals 12 residues. Germline lookup yields CDR1 SGHDT and CDR2 YYEEEE. The CDR3 loop is CASSLRGMEQFF. The CDR3 coding sequence is TGTGCCAGCAGCTTGCGGGGAATGGAGCAGTTCTTC.

The chain combines TRBV27 with TRBJ2-5; perhaps TRBD1 as D (6 bases). V was clipped by 6 bases and J by 3 bases, with 14 bases between them. Germline CDR1 MNHEY, CDR2 SMNVEV (reference sequence). CDR3 length equals 14 residues. DNA of the CDR3: TGTGCCAGCAGCCAAAGGGACACAAAAGAGACCCAGTACTTC. This sequence encodes CASSQRDTKETQYF.

This chain uses TRBV19 with TRBJ2-1; 10 bases line up with TRBD2. This CDR3 spans 18 amino acids. Germline CDR1 LNHDA, CDR2 SQIVND (reference sequence). Trimming removed 1 base from V and 5 bases from J; junction bases left unmatched: 11. As DNA, the CDR3 is TGTGCCAGTAGTATAGGGGTTACTAGCGGGGAGAAACACAATGAGCAGTTCTTC. As protein: CASSIGVTSGEKHNEQFF.

In this sample, this clone turned up a few times. This chain joins TRBV7-8 and TRBJ1-2, with D maybe TRBD1 (6 bases). The germline gives CDR1 SGHVS, CDR2 FQNEAQ. The ends were cut back, 6 bases at V and 6 bases at J, with 20 bases in the middle. This CDR3 has 15 residues. The DNA for the CDR3 is TGTGCCAGCAGTGGGAATTTTATACAGGGAGATGGCTACACCTTC. Translation: CASSGNFIQGDGYTF.

J is TRBJ1-1 and V is TRBV4-1, with 10 bases that match TRBD1. Germline CDR1 is MGHRA and CDR2 is YSYEKL. V dropped 1 base and J dropped 5; count of bases not matched to a gene: 10. There are 17 residues in the CDR3. CDR3 nucleotides: TGCGCCAGCAGCCAAGTCGGACAGGGGGTCCTTGGAACTGAAGCTTTCTTT. This sequence encodes CASSQVGQGVLGTEAFF.